The 11 T cell receptor beta chains below were found in one sample sequenced in a study of blood T cell repertoires in COVID-19. Sequencing used immunoSEQ multiplex PCR; TCRdb keeps in-frame clones, though not all of them. The profile covers fewer than 120,000 clones, with 80% to 90% appearing a single time and 15% to 20% taken by the ten largest. The material sequenced was peripheral blood. These receptors came from a woman in her sixties or seventies with acute or convalescent COVID-19.

The chain is built from TRBV5-5 and TRBJ1-6, with 7 positions matching TRBD1. Per the germline V gene, CDR1 is SGHKS and CDR2 is YYEKEE (reference sequence). The CDR3 covers 15 residues. V shed 2 bases and J 7 bases; nucleotides not matched to a gene: 6. The CDR3 nucleotides are TGTGCCAGCAGCTTCACAGGGGTTGGGAATTCACCCCTCCACTTT. Translating gives CASSFTGVGNSPLHF.

The chain is built from TRBV19 and TRBJ2-2; no firm D call. Looked up from germline, CDR1 is LNHDA and CDR2 is SQIVND (reference sequence). Between the trimmed V and J ends, which lost 6 bases and 5 bases, there was a span of 13 bases. CDR3 length: 14 residues. The CDR3 DNA follows: TGTGCCAGTAGCCCAATGAGATGGACCGGGGAGCTGTTTTTT. Its translation: CASSPMRWTGELFF.

The rearrangement uses TRBV5-6 and TRBJ2-2; 8 bases agree with TRBD2. V was pared by 4 bases and J by 5 bases, with 7 bases of the junction left unmatched. This CDR3 is built from 15 residues. Germline lookup yields CDR1 SGHDT and CDR2 YYEEEE. This CDR3 reads CASSALAGSTGELFF. CDR3 in DNA: TGTGCCAGCAGCGCCTTAGCGGGGTCTACCGGGGAGCTGTTTTTT.

The CDR3 bases are TGTGCCAGTAGTATAGAGGACGGACTACCTGAGCAGTTCTTC. Amino acids: CASSIEDGLPEQFF. This rearrangement joins TRBV19 to TRBJ2-1; perhaps TRBD2 as D (6 bases). Germline V gene lookup returns CDR1 LNHDA and CDR2 SQIVND (reference sequence). The ends were cut back, 0 bases at V and 9 bases at J, with 12 bases in the middle. The CDR3 runs to 14 residues.

This clone turned up a few times. This rearrangement joins TRBV5-1 to TRBJ2-6, with D tentatively TRBD2 (5 bases). CDR1 and CDR2 from the germline V gene are SGHRS and YFSETQ. CDR3 length: 15 residues. Trimming shortened V by 1 base and J by 4 bases, and 9 bases separated the two germline ends. As DNA, the CDR3 is TGCGCCAGCAGCTTGAGCCGGGAAGGGGCCAACGTCCTGACTTTC. This encodes CASSLSREGANVLTF. Full variable domain (rest looked up from reference TRBV5-1 and TRBJ2-6): KAGVTQTPRYLIKTRGQQVTLSCSPISGHRSVSWYQQTPGQGLQFLFEYFSETQRNKGNFPGRFSGRQFSNSRSEMNVSTLELGDSALYLCASSLSREGANVLTFGAGSRLTVL.

The chain links TRBV11-3 to TRBJ1-1; TRBD1 matches at 9 bases. The germline V gene has CDR1 SGHNT and CDR2 YENEEA. The CDR3 spans 15 residues. Losses at the gene ends were 5 bases for V and 5 bases for J; bases not matched to a gene: 9. CDR3 loop: CASSIHTGGGTEAFF. Here the CDR3 DNA reads TGTGCCAGCAGCATCCATACAGGGGGCGGAACTGAAGCTTTCTTT.

V and J are TRBV12-5 and TRBJ2-7; the D gene is possibly TRBD1 (6 bases). There are 12 residues in the CDR3. Germline CDR1 and CDR2: LGHNT and FRNRAP. V lost 6 bases, J lost 5 bases, and 11 bases lay in between. The CDR3 region is CASGRRGDEQYF. Written as DNA, the CDR3 is TGTGCTAGTGGCCGCAGGGGTGACGAGCAGTACTTC.

The rearrangement links TRBV7-9 to TRBJ1-4, with D maybe TRBD1 (5 bases). Per germline, CDR1 SEHNR and CDR2 FQNEAQ (reference sequence). V shed 7 bases and J shed 6 bases, with 18 bases lying between them. The CDR3 consists of 15 residues. CDR3 residues: CASTSMGREDEKLFF. DNA for the CDR3: TGTGCCAGCACCTCGATGGGGCGTGAGGATGAAAAACTGTTTTTT.

The J gene is TRBJ1-2, the V gene TRBV4-2; maybe TRBD1 (5 bases). Trimming took off 1 base at V and 4 bases at J, with 10 bases between the two ends. The germline V gene encodes CDR1 LGHNA and CDR2 YNFKEQ. This CDR3 is built from 14 residues. CDR3: CASSQGGDRYGYTF. The CDR3 region has the DNA TGTGCCAGCAGCCAAGGGGGGGACCGCTATGGCTACACCTTC.

The chain carries TRBV11-3 and TRBJ1-1, with unresolved D. CDR1 and CDR2 from the germline V gene are SGHNT and YENEEA. The CDR3 loop spans 12 amino acids. V was pared by 0 bases and J by 11 bases, with 10 bases between. The CDR3 coding sequence is TGTGCCAGCAGCTTAGAGAGGTCTTCGGCTTTCTTT. It translates to CASSLERSSAFF.

This chain links TRBV6-4 with TRBJ1-1; D not certain. Trimming pared 8 bases from V and 1 base from J, leaving 11 bases between. The CDR3 totals 13 residues. CDR1 MRHNA and CDR2 SNTAGT come from the germline V gene. In nucleotides, the CDR3 is TGTGCCAGCTCTCTCGCCGGGAACACTGAAGCTTTCTTT. It encodes CASSLAGNTEAFF.